These 23 T cell receptor beta chains originate from one sample sequenced in a study of cytomegalovirus exposure and HLA in healthy donors. The assay was immunoSEQ multiplex PCR, and TCRdb's table has in-frame clones only and misses some. The sample lists approximately 150,000 clones, under 95% occurring once. Specimen: PBMCs. Receptor source: a woman under 30 in good health and CMV-seropositive.

For the CDR3, the DNA is TGTGCCAGCAGCTTGGGGGGCCCTTCTGGCTACACCTTC. This codes for CASSLGGPSGYTF. The chain has TRBV5-6 and TRBJ1-2, with a weak D call TRBD1 (5 bases). Trimming removed 0 bases at V and 7 bases at J, with 10 bases between. The CDR3 sequence is 13 residues long. Germline V gene data show CDR1 as SGHDT and CDR2 as YYEEEE.

V is TRBV4-3 and J is TRBJ2-7; D might be TRBD2 (5 bases). Per the germline V gene, CDR1 is LGHNA and CDR2 is YSLEER. The V gene lost 1 base and the J gene lost 2 bases, with 21 bases spanning the gap. The CDR3 totals 18 residues. In DNA, the CDR3 is TGCGCCAGCAGCCAAGGCCGAAATAGCGACACCTCGACCTACGAGCAGTACTTC. Amino acid sequence: CASSQGRNSDTSTYEQYF.

The chain combines TRBV5-4 with TRBJ2-7; TRBD1 agrees at 9 bases. The CDR3 has 17 amino acids. CDR1 is SGHNT and CDR2 is YYREEE in the germline V gene (reference sequence). J was trimmed by 0 bases and V by 7 bases; bases with no gene match: 14. CDR3 DNA: TGTGCCAGCGGGAGAGTGGACAGGGGCCGGAGCTCCTACGAGCAGTACTTC. Translating it yields CASGRVDRGRSSYEQYF. Full variable domain (missing parts from reference TRBV5-4 and TRBJ2-7): ETGVTQSPTHLIKTRGQQVTLRCSSQSGHNTVSWYQQALGQGPQFIFQYYREEENGRGNFPPRFSGLQFPNYSSELNVNALELDDSALYLCASGRVDRGRSSYEQYFGPGTRLTVT.

This clone occurred once. The chain links TRBV5-4 to TRBJ2-5; 7 bases align to TRBD2. The CDR3 length is 15 residues. Germline lookup yields CDR1 SGHNT and CDR2 YYREEE (reference sequence). J was trimmed by 5 bases and V by 1 base; bases with no gene match: 8. This chain's CDR3 is CASSLRTRGGETQYF. The CDR3 DNA is TGTGCCAGCAGCTTGCGGACTAGGGGTGGGGAGACCCAGTACTTC. Based on the CDR3 plus reference TRBV5-4 and TRBJ2-5, the full variable domain is ETGVTQSPTHLIKTRGQQVTLRCSSQSGHNTVSWYQQALGQGPQFIFQYYREEENGRGNFPPRFSGLQFPNYSSELNVNALELDDSALYLCASSLRTRGGETQYFGPGTRLLVL.

This chain links TRBV28 with TRBJ2-1, with TRBD2 matching 8 bases. V trimming: 3 bases; J trimming: 4 bases; junction bases outside the gene matches: 5. Germline CDR1 reads MDHEN; CDR2 reads SYDVKM. This CDR3 comprises 15 residues. The DNA of the CDR3 is TGTGCCAGCAGTTTGAGTCTAGCGGGTTACAATGAGCAGTTCTTC. Translation: CASSLSLAGYNEQFF. Drawing the rest from reference TRBV28 and TRBJ2-1, the complete variable domain is DVKVTQSSRYLVKRTGEKVFLECVQDMDHENMFWYRQDPGLGLRLIYFSYDVKMKEKGDIPEGYSVSREKKERFSLILESASTNQTSMYLCASSLSLAGYNEQFFGPGTRLTVL.

The V and J genes are TRBV5-8 and TRBJ2-7; no firm D call. Trimming took off 2 bases at V and 2 bases at J, with 2 bases between the two ends. Germline V gene sequence: CDR1 SGHTS, CDR2 YDEGEE. The CDR3 is 11 amino acids. The CDR3 is CASSFTYEQYF. The CDR3 DNA sequence: TGTGCCAGCAGCTTTACCTACGAGCAGTACTTC.

This chain links TRBV27 with TRBJ1-6; 7 bases are a match to TRBD1. The CDR3 length is 13 residues. CDR1 is MNHEY and CDR2 is SMNVEV in the germline V gene (reference sequence). Trimming took 5 bases from V and 10 from J; bases not matched to a gene: 5. The CDR3 nucleotides read TGTGCCAGCAGTAGACAGGGTAGGTCACCCCTCCACTTT. Translating gives CASSRQGRSPLHF.

The chain has TRBV7-2 and TRBJ2-7, with a tentative D call TRBD2 (6 bases). Germline loops: CDR1 SGHTA, CDR2 FQGNSA. CDR3 length: 16 residues. V lost 5 bases, J lost 5 bases, and 22 bases lay in between. CDR3 DNA sequence: TGTGCCAGCAGCGCCCGAAAGCGGGCGCAGATAGACGAGCAGTACTTC. Translation gives CASSARKRAQIDEQYF.

The CDR3: CASSEGRDEQFF. The CDR3 nucleotides read TGTGCCAGCAGTGAGGGCAGGGATGAGCAGTTCTTC. The chain recombines TRBV6-1 with TRBJ2-1, with D possibly being TRBD1 (5 bases). This CDR3 contains 12 residues. Germline CDR1 and CDR2: MNHNS and SASEGT. The V gene lost 3 bases and the J gene lost 8 bases, with 8 bases spanning the gap.

This sequence joins TRBV7-6 and TRBJ2-7; 10 nucleotides match TRBD2. This CDR3 is 15 amino acids long. Germline CDR1 and CDR2: SGHVS and FNYEAQ. J gave up 0 bases and V 5 bases, and 4 bases lay outside the gene matches. The CDR3 spells CASSTSSGSSYEQYF. The DNA for the CDR3 is TGTGCCAGCAGCACGTCTAGCGGGAGCTCCTACGAGCAGTACTTC.

The chain links TRBV27 to TRBJ2-3; D gene ambiguous. This CDR3 has 16 residues. The V and J ends lost 9 bases and 0 bases respectively, with 19 bases between them. Germline assignment: CDR1 MNHEY and CDR2 SMNVEV (reference sequence). The CDR3: CASHSIPDKSTDTQYF. DNA of the CDR3: TGTGCCAGTCACTCGATTCCCGACAAGAGCACAGATACGCAGTATTTT.

As for this clone: This specimen includes other DNA sequences encoding the same CDR3. The rearrangement links TRBV4-2 to TRBJ1-2; 9 bases align to TRBD1. This CDR3 contains 15 residues. Germline V gene data show CDR1 as LGHNA and CDR2 as YNFKEQ. The V gene end was trimmed by 1 base and the J gene end by 0 bases; junction bases not matched to a gene: 0. The DNA for the CDR3 is TGTGCCAGCAGCCAAGGGGACAGGGCTAACTATGGCTACACCTTC. Translating it yields CASSQGDRANYGYTF.

The CDR3 DNA reads as TGTGCCAGCAGCTTAGGTGGGGGCTACTGGGCAGATACGCAGTATTTT. Amino acids: CASSLGGGYWADTQYF. The rearrangement uses TRBV7-6 and TRBJ2-3, with a possible D match to TRBD1 (6 bases). Trimming left V 1 base short and J 4 bases short, with 15 bases between. Looked up from germline, CDR1 is SGHVS and CDR2 is FNYEAQ. The CDR3 is made up of 16 amino acids. The full variable domain, in which reference TRBV7-6 and TRBJ2-3 provide the parts outside the CDR3, is GAGVSQSPRYKVTKRGQDVALRCDPISGHVSLYWYRQALGQGPEFLTYFNYEAQQDKSGLPNDRFSAERPEGSISTLTIQRTEQRDSAMYRCASSLGGGYWADTQYFGPGTRLTVL.

The chain carries TRBV13 and TRBJ1-4, with TRBD1 matching 8 bases. Germline CDR1 PRHDT, CDR2 FYEKMQ (reference sequence). J lost 8 bases, V lost 5 bases, and 10 bases had no gene match. This CDR3 is 15 amino acids long. CDR3 DNA sequence: TGTGCCAGCAGCAATGCCCAGGGGGCGGGAGAAAAACTGTTTTTT. It encodes CASSNAQGAGEKLFF.

The chain couples TRBV7-8 to TRBJ2-7, with 7 bases lining up with TRBD1. V gave up 5 bases and J gave up 3 bases; unmatched junction bases: 7. CDR3 size: 14 residues. Per the germline V gene, CDR1 is SGHVS and CDR2 is FQNEAQ. CDR3 nucleotide sequence: TGTGCCAGCAGCCCCACCGGGACAGTCTACGAGCAGTACTTC. Its translation: CASSPTGTVYEQYF.

The V and J genes are TRBV18 and TRBJ2-7, with D possibly TRBD1 on 5 matching bases. The CDR3 runs to 12 residues. Per germline, CDR1 KGHSH and CDR2 LQKENI. V shed 6 bases and J shed 5 bases, with 11 bases lying between them. DNA for the CDR3: TGTGCCAGCTCCGACAGACTCGACGAGCAGTACTTC. Its protein is CASSDRLDEQYF.

This chain connects TRBV2 to TRBJ1-2; weak D call: TRBD1 (5 bases). The CDR3 totals 11 residues. Germline-derived CDR1 and CDR2 are SNHLY and FYNNEI. Trimming pared 11 bases from V and 1 base from J, leaving 8 bases between. CDR3 region: CALQVNYGYTF. In nucleotides, the CDR3 is TGTGCCCTACAGGTTAACTATGGCTACACCTTC.

V and J are TRBV5-1 and TRBJ1-4; 8 bases fit TRBD1. This CDR3 has 13 amino acids. The germline V gene has CDR1 SGHRS and CDR2 YFSETQ. With 4 bases clipped from V and 8 bases from J, the junction kept 4 bases outside the gene matches. The CDR3 coding sequence is TGCGCCAGCAGCGTCACAGGGGGAGAAAAACTGTTTTTT. Protein: CASSVTGGEKLFF.

In this sample, this clone turned up once. The chain couples TRBV29-1 to TRBJ2-7, with TRBD1 identical over 7 bases. CDR3 length equals 14 residues. CDR1 is SQVTM and CDR2 is ANQGSEA in the germline V gene. Trimming at V came to 4 bases and at J to 0 bases, leaving 6 bases not matched to a gene. Here the CDR3 reads CSVVQGTASYEQYF. CDR3 DNA: TGCAGCGTTGTTCAGGGGACAGCCTCCTACGAGCAGTACTTC.

The sample holds one count of this clone. The CDR3 DNA reads TGTGCCAGCAACCCACAGGGGGCGGGGGAGACCCAGTACTTC. Translating it yields CASNPQGAGETQYF. This sequence joins TRBV2 and TRBJ2-5; 9 bases line up with TRBD1. The CDR3 runs 14 residues. Losses at the gene ends were 7 bases for V and 5 bases for J; bases not matched to a gene: 8. Germline CDR1 is SNHLY and CDR2 is FYNNEI.

This clone was observed a few times. V and J are TRBV7-9 and TRBJ2-3; possibly TRBD2 for D (5 bases). CDR1 SEHNR and CDR2 FQNEAQ come from the germline V gene (reference sequence). V was shortened by 5 bases and J by 5 bases, with 11 bases between the two germline ends. This CDR3 has 13 amino acids. The CDR3 protein is CASSHQRLDTQYF. DNA for the CDR3: TGTGCCAGCAGCCACCAGCGGCTAGATACGCAGTATTTT. Full variable domain (outside the CDR3, taken from reference TRBV7-9 and TRBJ2-3): DTGVSQNPRHKITKRGQNVTFRCDPISEHNRLYWYRQTLGQGPEFLTYFQNEAQLEKSRLLSDRFSAERPKGSFSTLEIQRTEQGDSAMYLCASSHQRLDTQYFGPGTRLTVL.

The J gene is TRBJ2-1, the V gene TRBV28, with TRBD2 matching over 11 bases. The CDR3 spans 16 residues. Losses at the gene ends were 6 bases for V and 3 bases for J; bases not matched to a gene: 7. Germline-derived CDR1 and CDR2 are MDHEN and SYDVKM. Written as DNA, the CDR3 is TGTGCCAGCAGGATGACTAGCGGGATACTCTACAATGAGCAGTTCTTC. Its translation: CASRMTSGILYNEQFF.

The chain couples TRBV7-9 to TRBJ2-5; a weak D match, TRBD2 (7 bases). V lost 2 bases to trimming and J lost 4 bases, with 17 bases between them. The CDR3 covers 16 residues. Per germline, CDR1 SEHNR and CDR2 FQNEAQ (reference sequence). CDR3 amino acids: CASSLMGRGSAETQYF. For the CDR3, the DNA is TGTGCCAGCAGCTTAATGGGGAGGGGGAGCGCAGAGACCCAGTACTTC.